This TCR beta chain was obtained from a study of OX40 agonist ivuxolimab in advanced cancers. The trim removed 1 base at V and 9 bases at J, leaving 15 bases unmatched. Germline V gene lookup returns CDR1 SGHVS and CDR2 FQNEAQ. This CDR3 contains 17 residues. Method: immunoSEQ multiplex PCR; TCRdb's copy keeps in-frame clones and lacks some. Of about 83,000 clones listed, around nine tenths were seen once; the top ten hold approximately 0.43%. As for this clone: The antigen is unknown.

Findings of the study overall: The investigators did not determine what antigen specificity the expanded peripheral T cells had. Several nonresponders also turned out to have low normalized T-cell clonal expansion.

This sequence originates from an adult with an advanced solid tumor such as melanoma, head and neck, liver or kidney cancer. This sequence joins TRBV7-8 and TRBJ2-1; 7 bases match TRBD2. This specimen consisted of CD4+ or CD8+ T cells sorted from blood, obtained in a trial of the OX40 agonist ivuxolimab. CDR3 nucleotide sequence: TGTGCCAGCAGCTTAGGCCTAATGGCGGGAGACACGGGTGAGCAGTTCTTC. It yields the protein CASSLGLMAGDTGEQFF.